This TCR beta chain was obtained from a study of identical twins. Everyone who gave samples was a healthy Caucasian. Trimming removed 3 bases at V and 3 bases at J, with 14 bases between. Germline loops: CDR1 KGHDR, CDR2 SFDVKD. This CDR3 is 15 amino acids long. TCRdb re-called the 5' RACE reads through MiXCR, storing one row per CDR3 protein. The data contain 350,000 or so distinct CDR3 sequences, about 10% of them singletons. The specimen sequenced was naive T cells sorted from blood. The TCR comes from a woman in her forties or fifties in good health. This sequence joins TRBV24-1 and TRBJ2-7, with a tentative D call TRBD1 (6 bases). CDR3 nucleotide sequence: TGTGCCACCAGTGATCCGCGACAGGCCTACTACGAGCAGTACTTC. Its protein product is CATSDPRQAYYEQYF.